The T cell receptor (beta chain) under discussion was sequenced for a study of Ad26.COV2.S vaccination and SARS-CoV-2 variants. Treatment defined: roughly 19 received Ad26.COV2.S at low or high dose, single or two shots; 5 received placebo; per-sample allocation not given. The samples date from day 63 after the first vaccine or placebo injection. Sequencing used immunoSEQ multiplex PCR; TCRdb keeps in-frame clones, though not all of them. This sample has just under 250,000 clones; approximately 88% occur once, and the top ten carry roughly a tenth. With V trimmed by 3 bases and J by 6 bases, 11 bases remained unmatched. The germline CDR1 and CDR2 sequences are KGHDR and SFDVKD. The CDR3 loop spans 17 amino acids.

This chain joins TRBV24-1 and TRBJ2-3; 10 bases are a match to TRBD2. Sequenced here: peripheral blood, sampled in a trial of Ad26.COV2.S vaccine versus placebo. This clonotype was obtained from a person between 18 and 60 years old who received the Ad26.COV2.S COVID-19 vaccine or a placebo. For the CDR3, the DNA is TGTGCCACCAGTGATCGGCGAGCGGGAGGGCCGGGGGATACGCAGTATTTT. Translating gives CATSDRRAGGPGDTQYF.